The clone carrying this TCR beta chain was detected only once. Its cognate antigen is unknown. The method was immunoSEQ multiplex PCR; TCRdb's version includes in-frame clones alone and lacks a portion of them. The sample lists around 90,000 clones, around nine tenths occurring once. This record comes from a study of T cell repertoires and HLA-DP antigens. Background on the study: In vitro CD4+ alloreactivity was against HeLa-presented HLA-DP.

The ends lost 5 bases at V and 4 bases at J; junction bases unmatched: 11. The CDR3 consists of 16 residues. Germline assignment: CDR1 GTSNPN and CDR2 SVGIG (reference sequence). The chain couples TRBV30 to TRBJ1-5; 10 positions match TRBD1. The sequenced material came from CD4+ T cells from PBMCs. The sequence was obtained from a man aged 45-65 years in good health and CMV-seronegative. CDR3 nucleotides: TGTGCCTGGGGCCCGGGACAGGGGCTGGGGAATCAGCCCCAGCATTTT. Protein sequence: CAWGPGQGLGNQPQHF.